One and the same sample provided the 32 T cell receptor beta chains below, sequenced in a study of T cell responses to AZD1222 COVID-19 vaccine. Profiling relied on immunoSEQ multiplex PCR, and the TCRdb table lists in-frame clones only, not all of them. The sample consists of roughly 100,000 clones, about 88% of them appearing once. The source material was peripheral blood, sampled on day 0 of AZD1222 vaccination. These receptors all come from an adult in good health.

The chain links TRBV5-6 to TRBJ2-7; possibly TRBD1 or TRBD2 for D (5 bases each). The CDR3 is made up of 15 amino acids. With 3 bases removed from V and 2 bases from J, the gap between germline ends came to 15 bases. Germline values: CDR1 SGHDT, CDR2 YYEEEE. The CDR3 here is CASSWGWAGTYEQYF. In DNA form, the CDR3 reads TGTGCCAGCAGCTGGGGGTGGGCCGGCACCTACGAGCAGTACTTC.

The genes are TRBV7-9 and TRBJ1-2, with TRBD1 identical over 7 bases. In germline, CDR1 is SEHNR, CDR2 FQNEAQ (reference sequence). The junction had 23 bases not matched to a gene; V was cut back by 10 bases and J by 3 bases. The CDR3 is made up of 18 amino acids. CDR3 sequence reads: CATNTLESRDRQYYGYTF. Here the CDR3 DNA reads TGTGCCACTAATACTTTGGAAAGTAGGGACAGACAATACTATGGCTACACCTTC.

The chain joins TRBV30 to TRBJ1-2, with D uncertain. This CDR3 is built from 13 residues. Germline CDR1 and CDR2: GTSNPN and SVGIG (reference sequence). The V end lost 7 bases, the J end lost 0 bases, and 12 bases lay between the germline ends. The CDR3 spells CASPRGPNYGYTF. As DNA, the CDR3 is TGTGCCTCCCCCCGGGGTCCTAACTATGGCTACACCTTC.

V gene TRBV7-2 combines with J gene TRBJ2-1; D gene ambiguous. There are 12 residues in the CDR3. V was cut by 0 bases and J by 9 bases, with 6 bases left in between. Germline loops: CDR1 SGHTA, CDR2 FQGNSA. Here the CDR3 reads CASSLAVGEQFF. The DNA of the CDR3 is TGTGCCAGCAGCTTAGCGGTGGGTGAGCAGTTCTTC. The full variable domain, with the rest looked up from reference TRBV7-2 and TRBJ2-1, is GAGVSQSPSNKVTEKGKDVELRCDPISGHTALYWYRQSLGQGLEFLIYFQGNSAPDKSGLPSDRFSAERTGGSVSTLTIQRTQQEDSAVYLCASSLAVGEQFFGPGTRLTVL.

The rearrangement links TRBV5-5 to TRBJ1-3; no clear D. V was trimmed by 4 bases and J by 2 bases, leaving 7 bases between them. CDR1 is SGHKS, CDR2 YYEKEE, per germline (reference sequence). The CDR3 loop spans 13 amino acids. Here the CDR3 reads CASSQEPGNTIYF. DNA of the CDR3: TGTGCCAGCAGCCAAGAGCCTGGAAACACCATATATTTT. Together with reference TRBV5-5 and TRBJ1-3, the CDR3 gives the full variable domain: DAGVTQSPTHLIKTRGQQVTLRCSPISGHKSVSWYQQVLGQGPQFIFQYYEKEERGRGNFPDRFSARQFPNYSSELNVNALLLGDSALYLCASSQEPGNTIYFGEGSWLTVV.

There are a few counts of this clone. The chain joins TRBV29-1 to TRBJ1-2; TRBD1 might be the D (5 bases). Germline-derived CDR1 and CDR2 are SQVTM and ANQGSEA. The CDR3 sequence is 17 residues long. Trimming removed 1 base from V and 5 bases from J, with 23 bases in between. The CDR3 DNA reads TGCAGCGTTGAAGTACGGTTACACGGGACTTTTTCATATGGCTACACCTTC. It yields the protein CSVEVRLHGTFSYGYTF. Based on the CDR3 plus reference TRBV29-1 and TRBJ1-2, the full variable domain is SAVISQKPSRDICQRGTSLTIQCQVDSQVTMMFWYRQQPGQSLTLIATANQGSEATYESGFVIDKFPISRPNLTFSTLTVSNMSPEDSSIYLCSVEVRLHGTFSYGYTFGSGTRLTVV.

The rearrangement links TRBV2 to TRBJ1-4, with D possibly being TRBD1 (5 bases). The CDR3 extends over 15 amino acids. V was trimmed by 4 bases and J by 0 bases, leaving 9 bases between them. CDR1 is SNHLY and CDR2 is FYNNEI in the germline V gene. This CDR3 is CASSGGPTTNEKLFF. The CDR3 bases are TGTGCCAGCAGTGGGGGCCCGACAACTAATGAAAAACTGTTTTTT.

This rearrangement joins TRBV6-2 or TRBV6-3 to TRBJ2-7, with 10 nucleotides matching TRBD2. CDR1 and CDR2 from the germline V gene are MNHEY and SVGEGT. This CDR3 comprises 16 residues. Trimming removed 1 base from V and 3 bases from J; junction bases left unmatched: 6. CDR3 in amino acids: CASSYYPSGRDYEQYF. The CDR3 DNA follows: TGTGCCAGCAGTTACTACCCGAGCGGGAGGGACTACGAGCAGTACTTC.

This clone has a single count. The chain links TRBV6-4 to TRBJ1-1; perhaps TRBD1 as D (5 bases). V lost 2 bases to trimming and J lost 11 bases, with 15 bases between them. This CDR3 region has 13 residues. CDR1 MRHNA and CDR2 SNTAGT come from the germline V gene. CDR3 protein: CASSDGGGLVAFF. The DNA for the CDR3 is TGTGCCAGCAGTGACGGGGGGGGACTTGTGGCTTTCTTT.

The CDR3 bases are TGTGCCAGCAGCCTGGGACAGAACACGCAGTATTTT. Translation: CASSLGQNTQYF. The chain is built from TRBV7-9 and TRBJ2-3, with 7 bases fitting TRBD1. J was trimmed by 9 bases and V by 5 bases; bases with no gene match: 5. The CDR3 runs 12 residues. The germline gives CDR1 SEHNR, CDR2 FQNEAQ (reference sequence).

The gene calls are TRBV19 and TRBJ1-2; D gene ambiguous. Trimming left V 7 bases short and J 3 bases short, with 9 bases between. In germline, CDR1 is LNHDA, CDR2 SQIVND (reference sequence). This CDR3 contains 12 residues. CDR3 nucleotide sequence: TGTGCCAGTACCTACGATTACTATGGCTACACCTTC. Translation gives CASTYDYYGYTF.

The chain combines TRBV6-5 with TRBJ2-3, with 7 bases aligning to TRBD1. This CDR3 is 14 amino acids long. After removal of 5 bases from V and 6 bases from J, the junction contained 8 bases not matched to a gene. Germline assignment: CDR1 MNHEY and CDR2 SVGAGI. CDR3 loop: CASSRTGAADTQYF. The CDR3 DNA sequence: TGTGCCAGCAGTAGAACAGGGGCGGCGGATACGCAGTATTTT.

V is TRBV11-3 and J is TRBJ2-7, with D tentatively TRBD1 (6 bases). The CDR3 is made up of 14 amino acids. Germline CDR1 is SGHNT and CDR2 is YENEEA. Trimming removed 3 bases at V and 5 bases at J, with 14 bases between. The CDR3: CASSLGRGNHEQYF. In DNA form, the CDR3 reads TGTGCCAGCAGCTTGGGCAGGGGAAACCACGAGCAGTACTTC.

The chain joins TRBV19 to TRBJ2-5, with 11 bases matching TRBD1. V dropped 4 bases and J dropped 5; count of bases not matched to a gene: 6. The length of the CDR3 is 15 residues. The V gene's germline CDR1 is LNHDA and CDR2 SQIVND (reference sequence). The CDR3 DNA reads as TGTGCCAGTAGTAAAGGACAGGGGGCGCTGGAGACCCAGTACTTC. Its protein product is CASSKGQGALETQYF.

The CDR3 DNA follows: TGTGCCAGCTCACCACCCGCTCTCCAAGAGACCCAGTACTTC. As protein: CASSPPALQETQYF. This chain links TRBV18 with TRBJ2-5; no clear D. The CDR3 consists of 14 residues. Deletions cut 0 bases from V and 1 base from J, with 6 bases between. Per germline, CDR1 KGHSH and CDR2 LQKENI.

This clone was counted only a few times. The chain combines TRBV27 with TRBJ1-1; 7 bases line up with TRBD1. J lost 4 bases, V lost 8 bases, and 1 base had no gene match. Germline CDR1 is MNHEY and CDR2 is SMNVEV (reference sequence). The CDR3 consists of 11 residues. CDR3: CASYRGTEAFF. CDR3 DNA sequence: TGTGCCAGCTACAGGGGCACTGAAGCTTTCTTT.

V gene TRBV7-9 combines with J gene TRBJ1-1; D not resolved. The CDR3 length is 13 residues. CDR1 and CDR2 (germline): SEHNR, FQNEAQ (reference sequence). V was cut by 3 bases and J by 1 base, with 6 bases left in between. CDR3 sequence (DNA): TGTGCCAGCAGCTTGGTCCCGAACACTGAAGCTTTCTTT. Protein product: CASSLVPNTEAFF.

The chain is built from TRBV4-2 and TRBJ2-1; 9 nucleotides match TRBD2. V lost 4 bases to trimming and J lost 7 bases; unmatched junction nucleotides: 14. Germline V gene lookup returns CDR1 LGHNA and CDR2 YNFKEQ. This CDR3 spans 17 amino acids. This CDR3 is CASSPRRLAGEANEQFF. The CDR3 region has the DNA TGTGCCAGCAGCCCCAGGAGATTAGCGGGAGAGGCGAATGAGCAGTTCTTC.

The rearrangement uses TRBV5-8 and TRBJ2-3, with a possible D match to TRBD1 (6 bases). This CDR3 contains 15 residues. Trimming removed 3 bases at V and 4 bases at J, with 15 bases between. CDR1 is SGHTS, CDR2 YDEGEE, per germline. The DNA for the CDR3 is TGTGCCAGCAGCTCCTTTACAGGGTGGGCAGATACGCAGTATTTT. Its protein product is CASSSFTGWADTQYF.

This clone was detected only once. The V gene is TRBV29-1, the J gene TRBJ2-2; 7 nucleotides align to TRBD2. The V gene's germline CDR1 is SQVTM and CDR2 ANQGSEA. V lost 6 bases, J lost 6 bases, and 1 base stayed unmatched. The CDR3 extends over 11 amino acids. The DNA of the CDR3 is TGCAGCGTCCGGGGGGCCGGGGAGCTGTTTTTT. This sequence encodes CSVRGAGELFF.

The chain joins TRBV5-6 to TRBJ2-2, with D possibly being TRBD2 (6 bases). There are 13 residues in the CDR3. The germline V and J ends were trimmed by 0 bases and 9 bases, with 9 bases remaining between them. CDR1 and CDR2 from the germline V gene are SGHDT and YYEEEE. The CDR3: CASSLALARELFF. The CDR3 DNA is TGTGCCAGCAGCTTGGCACTAGCTCGGGAGCTGTTTTTT.

The CDR3 sequence is CASSSRGGNEQFF. Here the CDR3 DNA reads TGTGCCAGCTCTTCAAGGGGGGGCAATGAGCAGTTCTTC. The rearrangement links TRBV18 to TRBJ2-1; D may be TRBD2 (7 bases). Trimming took off 6 bases at V and 6 bases at J, with 12 bases between the two ends. This CDR3 has 13 amino acids. CDR1 and CDR2 from the germline V gene are KGHSH and LQKENI. The full variable domain, rest sourced from reference TRBV18 and TRBJ2-1, is NAGVMQNPRHLVRRRGQEARLRCSPMKGHSHVYWYRQLPEEGLKFMVYLQKENIIDESGMPKERFSAEFPKEGPSILRIQQVVRGDSAAYFCASSSRGGNEQFFGPGTRLTVL.

This clone was seen once. The rearrangement links TRBV28 to TRBJ1-5; D unresolved. Germline V CDR1 and CDR2: MDHEN, SYDVKM. The CDR3 is 13 amino acids. The V gene lost 5 bases and the J gene lost 0 bases, with 5 bases spanning the gap. CDR3: CASSPYSNQPQHF. In DNA form, the CDR3 reads TGTGCCAGCAGTCCATATAGCAATCAGCCCCAGCATTTT.

V usage is TRBV28 and J usage is TRBJ2-2, with 9 bases matching TRBD2. CDR3 length equals 16 residues. V shed 9 bases and J 0 bases; nucleotides not matched to a gene: 8. Germline assignment: CDR1 MDHEN and CDR2 SYDVKM. CDR3 loop: CASTLLAGANTGELFF. CDR3 sequence (DNA): TGTGCCAGTACACTATTAGCGGGAGCGAACACCGGGGAGCTGTTTTTT. Full variable domain (outside the CDR3, taken from reference TRBV28 and TRBJ2-2): DVKVTQSSRYLVKRTGEKVFLECVQDMDHENMFWYRQDPGLGLRLIYFSYDVKMKEKGDIPEGYSVSREKKERFSLILESASTNQTSMYLCASTLLAGANTGELFFGEGSRLTVL.

V and J are TRBV28 and TRBJ2-1; 12 nucleotides line up with TRBD2. The CDR3 runs to 18 residues. Trimming cost V 2 bases and J 6 bases; bases outside gene matches: 11. Germline V lookup: CDR1 MDHEN, CDR2 SYDVKM. Here the CDR3 reads CASSLVGSGLAGLNEQFF. In DNA form, the CDR3 reads TGTGCCAGCAGTTTAGTAGGATCAGGACTAGCGGGACTCAATGAGCAGTTCTTC.

The chain uses TRBV18 and TRBJ2-1; D not certain. Germline lookup yields CDR1 KGHSH and CDR2 LQKENI. Trimming pared 0 bases from V and 7 bases from J, leaving 16 bases between. The CDR3 is 16 amino acids. The CDR3 sequence: CASSPPRSMSGNEQFF. The CDR3 nucleotides read TGTGCCAGCTCACCACCGCGTAGTATGTCCGGAAATGAGCAGTTCTTC.

V usage is TRBV28 and J usage is TRBJ1-4; 8 bases agree with TRBD1. Germline V gene data show CDR1 as MDHEN and CDR2 as SYDVKM. Trimming at V came to 5 bases and at J to 6 bases, leaving 8 bases not matched to a gene. The CDR3 runs 15 residues. In nucleotides, the CDR3 is TGTGCCAGCAGTGGGGCGACAGGGGCTCATGAAAAACTGTTTTTT. Translation gives CASSGATGAHEKLFF. Based on the CDR3 plus reference TRBV28 and TRBJ1-4, the full variable domain is DVKVTQSSRYLVKRTGEKVFLECVQDMDHENMFWYRQDPGLGLRLIYFSYDVKMKEKGDIPEGYSVSREKKERFSLILESASTNQTSMYLCASSGATGAHEKLFFGSGTQLSVL.

This sequence joins TRBV7-2 and TRBJ2-3, with D possibly TRBD1 on 5 matching bases. The germline V and J ends were trimmed by 2 bases and 5 bases, with 11 bases remaining between them. The CDR3 is 14 amino acids. Germline CDR1 reads SGHTA; CDR2 reads FQGNSA. This chain's CDR3 is CASSLQGGGDTQYF. The CDR3 DNA is TGTGCCAGCAGCTTACAGGGTGGTGGAGATACGCAGTATTTT.

The gene calls are TRBV6-2 or TRBV6-3 and TRBJ2-5; 8 bases are shared with TRBD2. CDR3 length: 16 amino acids. Germline-derived CDR1 and CDR2 are MNHEY and SVGEGT. Trimming removed 4 bases from V and 5 bases from J; junction bases left unmatched: 12. CDR3 coding DNA: TGTGCCAGCAGTTCCGCGGGACGGGAGGGATGGGAGACCCAGTACTTC. This encodes CASSSAGREGWETQYF.

This clone was counted once. The rearrangement joins TRBV9 to TRBJ1-6, with 8 bases matching TRBD1. The length of the CDR3 is 15 residues. Germline V gene lookup returns CDR1 SGDLS and CDR2 YYNGEE. V lost 4 bases to trimming and J lost 10 bases; unmatched junction nucleotides: 10. This CDR3 is CASSSGDRFGSPLHF. CDR3 coding DNA: TGTGCCAGCAGCAGTGGGGACAGGTTCGGATCACCCCTCCACTTT.

This clone was picked up one time. The chain is built from TRBV27 and TRBJ1-1; 10 nucleotides match TRBD1. In germline, CDR1 is MNHEY, CDR2 SMNVEV (reference sequence). Trimming at V came to 6 bases and at J to 5 bases, leaving 6 bases not matched to a gene. This CDR3 comprises 14 residues. The CDR3 reads CASSPGTGETEAFF. The CDR3 DNA sequence: TGTGCCAGCAGCCCCGGGACAGGGGAGACTGAAGCTTTCTTT.

The chain is built from TRBV24-1 and TRBJ1-2; D remains ambiguous. Germline values: CDR1 KGHDR, CDR2 SFDVKD. CDR3 length: 12 amino acids. V dropped 5 bases and J dropped 4 bases, with 7 bases sitting between them. CDR3 in DNA: TGTGCCACCAGTGGGACGGGCTATGGCTACACCTTC. Translating gives CATSGTGYGYTF.